This is a list of T cell receptor beta chains from one sample in a study of CD4 and CD8 cells across lung adenocarcinoma regions. A single record per CDR3 protein comes from TCRdb applying MiXCR to the PCR reads. The sample has roughly 7,100 distinct CDR3 sequences; around 46% are singletons. The sequenced material came from CD4+ T cells from the margin of a lung tumor. All receptors come from a male donor with lung adenocarcinoma. The CD4 and CD8 labels of this study may be unreliable. Both conserved end residues are part of each CDR3. D genes are given only for firm matches. Part of the rows lack a size; the others show once, few, many or a class for expanded clones.

v_gene	d_gene	abundance	j_gene	CDR3nt	CDR3aa
TRBV7-2	NA	NA	TRBJ2-4	TGTGGCAGCAGCGGGCTAGGAGCCAAAGATACGCAGTACTTC	CGSSGLGAKDTQYF
TRBV3-1	NA	once	TRBJ2-4	TGTGCGGGCAGCGTCGGGCGTGACAAAGATACCCAGTACTTC	CAGSVGRDKDTQYF
TRBV6-5	TRBD1	few	TRBJ1-2	TGTGCCAGCAGTTACCTGGGACAGAGAAACTATGGCTACACCTTC	CASSYLGQRNYGYTF
TRBV6-1	TRBD2	NA	TRBJ2-3	TGTGGCGGCACGCGGGCGGGAGCCAAAAACACGCAGTATTTT	CGGTRAGAKNTQYF
TRBV6-5	NA	many	TRBJ1-2	TGTGCCAGCAGTTACGGGGGGCCAGCGGGCTACACCTTC	CASSYGGPAGYTF
TRBV6-5	NA	many	TRBJ2-3	TGTGCCAGCAGTTACTCCGGCACAGATACGCAGTATTTT	CASSYSGTDTQYF
TRBV6-1	NA	NA	TRBJ2-7	TGTGCCAGCAGCCTAGACATTTACGAGCAGTACTTC	CASSLDIYEQYF
TRBV6-5	TRBD2	medium-sized	TRBJ2-1	TGTGCCAGCAGCCGAGCGGGGGGCTTCTACAATGAGCAGTTCTTC	CASSRAGGFYNEQFF
TRBV7-2	NA	few	TRBJ2-2	TGTGCCAGCAGCTTAGTCGGGGCCGGGGAGCTGTTTTTT	CASSLVGAGELFF
TRBV6-4	NA	NA	TRBJ2-5	TGTGCCAGCAGGGGGAGCGGAGGCAGTGGCAAAGAGACCCAGTACTTC	CASRGSGGSGKETQYF
TRBV6-1	TRBD1	many	TRBJ1-2	TGTGCCAGCACTATTGGGACAGGGGGCTATGGCTACACCTTC	CASTIGTGGYGYTF
TRBV27	NA	NA	TRBJ2-7	TGTGCCAGCAGGGCAACTCCCCAGTACGAGCAGTACTTC	CASRATPQYEQYF
TRBV6-1	TRBD2	few	TRBJ2-3	TGTGCCAGCAGTGCTTTCGGACTAGCTAGCCAAGATACCCAGTATTTT	CASSAFGLASQDTQYF
TRBV6-1	NA	NA	TRBJ2-6	TGTGCCAGCTCCTTAGGGGCCAATGCCCAGTCTTTT	CASSLGANAQSF
TRBV7-2	TRBD1	once	TRBJ2-3	TGTGCCAGCGGGGACAGGGGACGGGAATCCTACAATGAGCAGTATTTT	CASGDRGRESYNEQYF
TRBV7-2	NA	NA	TRBJ2-1	TGTGCCAGCAGCTTAGAGGGAGGTTTCCTCAGGAATGAGCAGTTCTTT	CASSLEGGFLRNEQFF
TRBV27	TRBD1	NA	TRBJ2-2	TGTCTCAGCAGACAGGGGCTGAGTACCGATACGCAGTTTTTT	CLSRQGLSTDTQFF
TRBV6-1	TRBD1	NA	TRBJ2-1	TGTGCCAGCAGTGAAGGGACAGGGGGCACAAATGAGCAGTTTTTC	CASSEGTGGTNEQFF
TRBV6-1	TRBD2	many	TRBJ2-2	TGTGCCAGCAGGAGCCCCCCTAGCGGAAACACCGGGGAGCTGTTTTTT	CASRSPPSGNTGELFF
TRBV10-2	TRBD1	medium-sized	TRBJ2-7	TGCGCCACACGGACAGGGGCCTTATCCGACGAGCAGTACTTC	CATRTGALSDEQYF
TRBV27	TRBD1	few	TRBJ2-3	TGTGCCAGCAGTCTCGGGACAGGGGTCGATACGCAGTATTTT	CASSLGTGVDTQYF
TRBV6-1	TRBD2	NA	TRBJ2-7	TGTGCCAGCAGTGAAGAGTACCTAGCGGGATTTAACAATGAGCAGTACTTC	CASSEEYLAGFNNEQYF
TRBV7-2	NA	once	TRBJ2-5	TGTGCCAGCAGCACGGGAGTAGGGCAAGAGACCCAGTACTTC	CASSTGVGQETQYF
TRBV6-2/TRBV6-3	NA	NA	TRBJ2-3	TGTGCCAGCAGCCCAGCGAGAAGCACAGATACGCAGTATTTT	CASSPARSTDTQYF
TRBV6-1	NA	once	TRBJ2-1	TGTGCCAGCACCCCCCTTGTCAGCGGTTCCTACAATGAGCAGTTCTTC	CASTPLVSGSYNEQFF
TRBV10-1	NA	NA	TRBJ2-3	TGCGCCAGCAGTGATTCCCTAGCCGTCAATACGCAGTATTTT	CASSDSLAVNTQYF
TRBV27	NA	NA	TRBJ2-3	TGTGCCAGCAGTTTACAATCTAGCACAGATACGCAGTATTTT	CASSLQSSTDTQYF
TRBV11-2	TRBD2	NA	TRBJ2-3	TGTGCGGGCAGCGGGGGGCGGGGCCAAGATACGCAGTACTTT	CAGSGGRGQDTQYF
TRBV6-1	TRBD2	few	TRBJ2-1	TGTGCCAGCAGGGGTGGAGCGGGGGCCAACTCCTACAATGAGCAGTTCTTC	CASRGGAGANSYNEQFF
TRBV6-2/TRBV6-3	TRBD1	NA	TRBJ1-2	TGTGCCACCCTCGGGGACAGGGCCCATTCTACCTTC	CATLGDRAHSTF
TRBV6-1	TRBD1	NA	TRBJ2-1	TGTGCCAGTGACAAGGACAGGGGCGGCGGGGGCGATGAGCAGTTCTTC	CASDKDRGGGGDEQFF
TRBV6-2/TRBV6-3	NA	medium-sized	TRBJ2-1	TGTGCCAGCACCACCGGGGGAGCCCTCCCTGTGGGTGAGCAGTTCTTC	CASTTGGALPVGEQFF
TRBV6-1	TRBD2	NA	TRBJ2-5	TGTGCCAGCAGCCCGGCGGGGGACGAGACCCAGTACTTC	CASSPAGDETQYF
TRBV6-1	NA	NA	TRBJ2-3	TGTGCCAGGGGGTTCGGGAGCAGTGCCCAAGATACGCAGTTTTTT	CARGFGSSAQDTQFF
TRBV6-1	TRBD2	medium-sized	TRBJ2-3	TGTGCCAGCAGTAAGGGACTAGCGGGTTCTGGCACAGATACGCAGTATTTT	CASSKGLAGSGTDTQYF
TRBV27	NA	NA	TRBJ2-5	TGTTTCAGCACGGGGCTTCGGGGCCGGGACCCAGAGACCCAGTACTTC	CFSTGLRGRDPETQYF
TRBV10-3	NA	NA	TRBJ1-2	TGTGCTACTAAATTGGGCGGGGACCTGGGCTACACCTTC	CATKLGGDLGYTF
TRBV11-1	NA	NA	TRBJ2-2	TGTGCCAGCAGCCAAAGGACAATCAGCACCGATGCGCTGTATTTT	CASSQRTISTDALYF
TRBV7-2	NA	NA	TRBJ2-1	TGTGCCAGCAGTAGAGATAGGGTGGACAATGAGCAGTTCTTC	CASSRDRVDNEQFF
TRBV6-1	TRBD2	NA	TRBJ2-3	TGTGCCAGCAGTGCTTTGGGACTAGCTGCCACAGATACTCAGTATTTT	CASSALGLAATDTQYF
TRBV27	NA	NA	TRBJ2-2	TGTGCCAGCTCGGTGGAGGGGTCGAACACCGGGGAGCTGTTTTTT	CASSVEGSNTGELFF
TRBV27	TRBD2	many	TRBJ2-7	TGTGCCAGCAGTCCCGGACTAGCAGGGGCCCACGAGCAGTACTTC	CASSPGLAGAHEQYF
TRBV10-2	NA	NA	TRBJ2-7	TGCGGCAGCAGTGGGCAGAGAGTCACAGATACGCAGTACTTC	CGSSGQRVTDTQYF
TRBV7-2	TRBD2	NA	TRBJ2-7	TGTGCCAGCAGCCTTCTTGGCGGGAGTAAGGCCTACGAGCAGTACTTC	CASSLLGGSKAYEQYF
TRBV12-3/TRBV12-4	TRBD2	medium-sized	TRBJ2-1	TGTGCCAGCAGTCCAAGCGGGAAGGGCTACAATGAGCAGTTCTTC	CASSPSGKGYNEQFF
TRBV30	NA	NA	TRBJ1-4	TGTGCCTGGAGTGGGTCCGCCGCAACTAATGAAAAACTGTTTTTT	CAWSGSAATNEKLFF
TRBV4-2	NA	few	TRBJ2-3	TGTGCCAGCAGCTCCCGCACAGATACGCAGTATTTT	CASSSRTDTQYF
TRBV6-5	NA	many	TRBJ1-1	TGTGCCAGCAGGTGGGAAATGAACACTGAAGCTTTCTTT	CASRWEMNTEAFF
TRBV11-3	TRBD2	few	TRBJ2-2	TGTGCCAGCAGCCCCCTAGCGGGAGTGGTCGGGGAGCTGTTTTTT	CASSPLAGVVGELFF
TRBV12-3/TRBV12-4	TRBD2	NA	TRBJ2-3	TGTGCCAGCACCCCGGCCCGGACTAGCGGGGACTCTCATACGCAGTATTTT	CASTPARTSGDSHTQYF
TRBV11-2	NA	NA	TRBJ2-6	TGTGCCAGCACCAAGGACATTACCCCCTCTGGGGCCAACGTCCTGAACTTC	CASTKDITPSGANVLNF
TRBV27	TRBD2	NA	TRBJ2-1	TGTGCCAGCAGTAAGTCTAGCGGGGTAAGGTACTACAATGAGCAGTTCTTC	CASSKSSGVRYYNEQFF
TRBV6-5	TRBD1	few	TRBJ2-5	TGTGCCAGCAGTTACCTACCGCTGGGACAGGGAAGGGTCCAAGAGACCCAGTACTTC	CASSYLPLGQGRVQETQYF
TRBV6-1	NA	NA	TRBJ1-5	TGTGCCAGCAGTGAAGTGGGCCAGAACAATCAGCCCCAGCATTTT	CASSEVGQNNQPQHF
TRBV7-9	NA	NA	TRBJ2-1	TGTGCCAGCAGCTTAGCGGCTAGCTCTCGGTGGGGTAATGAGCAGTTCTTC	CASSLAASSRWGNEQFF
TRBV4-1	NA	many	TRBJ2-5	TGCGCCAGCAGCCAAGCCGGGACAGGGGTTACTAGCGGGGGTCAAGAGACCCAGTACTTC	CASSQAGTGVTSGGQETQYF
TRBV27	TRBD2	NA	TRBJ2-3	TGTGCCAGCAGTTTGGGGGGGTCTGCCACAGACATTCAGTATTTT	CASSLGGSATDIQYF
TRBV7-6	NA	NA	TRBJ2-3	TGTGCCAGCAGCTCCGGAACAGAGACCCAGTATTTC	CASSSGTETQYF
TRBV6-1	TRBD1	NA	TRBJ1-2	TGTGCCAGCAGTCCGGGGACAGCCGGGAGGGATGGCTACACCTTC	CASSPGTAGRDGYTF
TRBV6-5	NA	NA	TRBJ2-1	TGTGCCAGCAGTTACTCGTCGCGTCCAACGGAACAGGGCCATGAGCAGTTCTTC	CASSYSSRPTEQGHEQFF